The 16 T cell receptor beta chains presented below share a single source sample, sequenced in a study of cytomegalovirus exposure and HLA in healthy donors. The study ran its PCR with 60 Vbeta and 13 Jbeta primers. Using immunoSEQ multiplex PCR, the repertoire was profiled, and TCRdb retains in-frame clones only, with some absent. The sample has 140,000 to 150,000 clones, 60% to 85% seen once. Sequenced material: PBMCs. The origin of the receptors is a man aged 35-49 years in good health and CMV-seronegative.

In its sample, this clone was seen a few times. This chain uses TRBV29-1 with TRBJ2-2; a weak D match, TRBD1 (7 bases). Germline loops: CDR1 SQVTM, CDR2 ANQGSEA. V was trimmed by 7 bases and J by 7 bases, leaving 22 bases between them. CDR3 length: 15 amino acids. CDR3 amino acids: CSGARSTQGGGELFF. The CDR3 DNA sequence: TGCAGCGGCGCGAGGAGTACCCAGGGGGGCGGGGAGCTGTTTTTT.

The gene calls are TRBV5-1 and TRBJ1-2; TRBD1 matches 9 bases. Unmatched junction bases numbered 10, after V lost 3 bases and J lost 4 bases. This CDR3 comprises 16 residues. Germline values: CDR1 SGHRS, CDR2 YFSETQ. CDR3 in DNA: TGCGCCAGCAGCTCCAATCCGGGACAGGGAGGCTATGGCTACACCTTC. Translated: CASSSNPGQGGYGYTF.

This chain joins TRBV7-9 and TRBJ1-6; no reliable D call. The V end was cut by 4 bases, the J end by 5 bases, with 3 bases between. Germline CDR1 reads SEHNR; CDR2 reads FQNEAQ (reference sequence). The CDR3 has 12 amino acids. The CDR3 protein is CASSSDNSPLHF. DNA of the CDR3: TGTGCCAGCAGCTCGGATAATTCACCCCTCCACTTT. Supplemented by reference TRBV7-9 and TRBJ1-6, the full variable domain reads DTGVSQNPRHKITKRGQNVTFRCDPISEHNRLYWYRQTLGQGPEFLTYFQNEAQLEKSRLLSDRFSAERPKGSFSTLEIQRTEQGDSAMYLCASSSDNSPLHFGNGTRLTVT.

The rearrangement links TRBV7-2 to TRBJ2-4; TRBD1 might be the D (6 bases). Trimming left V 5 bases short and J 0 bases short, with 23 bases between. CDR3 length: 19 residues. Germline loops: CDR1 SGHTA, CDR2 FQGNSA. The CDR3 region is CASSTSRPDGTLAKNIQYF. CDR3 coding DNA: TGTGCCAGCAGCACCTCGCGACCCGATGGGACATTAGCCAAAAACATTCAGTACTTC.

As for this clone: Additional DNA sequences in this sample encode the identical CDR3. The rearrangement joins TRBV5-1 to TRBJ2-3; D is possibly TRBD1 (6 bases). Trimming shortened V by 0 bases and J by 2 bases, and 7 bases separated the two germline ends. The germline CDR1 and CDR2 sequences are SGHRS and YFSETQ. The CDR3 consists of 14 residues. The CDR3 region has the DNA TGCGCCAGCAGCTTGGGGGGGCTCACAGATACGCAGTATTTT. This codes for CASSLGGLTDTQYF.

This clone was picked up one time. This chain joins TRBV30 and TRBJ2-7; weak D call: TRBD1 (5 bases). Per the germline V gene, CDR1 is GTSNPN and CDR2 is SVGIG (reference sequence). The CDR3 consists of 12 residues. The germline V and J ends were trimmed by 8 bases and 0 bases, with 11 bases remaining between them. In DNA form, the CDR3 reads TGTGCCGTTTCAGGGTTCTCCTACGAGCAGTACTTC. This codes for CAVSGFSYEQYF.

The chain's CDR3 is CASSLGGSAGETQYF. CDR3 in DNA: TGTGCCAGCAGCTTAGGGGGTAGCGCAGGAGAGACCCAGTACTTC. The chain is built from TRBV11-2 and TRBJ2-5, with D perhaps TRBD2 (5 bases). V was clipped by 1 base and J by 4 bases, with 13 bases between them. Germline CDR1 SGHAT, CDR2 FQNNGV. This CDR3 is built from 15 residues.

The rearrangement uses TRBV5-1 and TRBJ2-7, with 8 bases fitting TRBD1. This CDR3 contains 15 residues. V was pared by 0 bases and J by 5 bases, with 7 bases of the junction left unmatched. In germline, CDR1 is SGHRS, CDR2 YFSETQ. The CDR3 is CASSLEVDRVDEQYF. Here the CDR3 DNA reads TGCGCCAGCAGCTTGGAGGTGGACAGGGTAGACGAGCAGTACTTC.

The rearrangement joins TRBV4-1 to TRBJ2-1; 11 positions agree with TRBD2. In germline, CDR1 is MGHRA, CDR2 YSYEKL. CDR3 length: 15 residues. V shed 3 bases, J shed 9 bases, and the junction held 7 bases outside the gene matches. CDR3 protein: CASSQDGLAGGEQFF. CDR3 sequence (DNA): TGCGCCAGCAGCCAGGACGGGCTAGCGGGAGGTGAGCAGTTCTTC.

In this sample, this clone turned up a few times. Additional DNA sequences in this sample encode the identical CDR3. This chain connects TRBV6-5 to TRBJ2-3, with 13 nucleotides matching TRBD2. The CDR3 loop spans 15 amino acids. J lost 3 bases, V lost 5 bases, and 2 bases had no gene match. The germline CDR1 and CDR2 sequences are MNHEY and SVGAGI. The CDR3 coding sequence is TGTGCCAGCAGTCTGGGACTAGCGGGAACAGATACGCAGTATTTT. It codes for CASSLGLAGTDTQYF.

J is TRBJ2-1 and V is TRBV9, with 12 bases aligning to TRBD2. There are 15 residues in the CDR3. The V and J ends lost 3 bases and 3 bases, in that order; junction bases with no gene match: 1. The V gene's germline CDR1 is SGDLS and CDR2 YYNGEE. The chain's CDR3 is CASSALAGGYNEQFF. CDR3 nucleotide sequence: TGTGCCAGCAGCGCACTAGCGGGGGGCTACAATGAGCAGTTCTTC.

The chain recombines TRBV2 with TRBJ2-3, with 13 bases that match TRBD2. Germline trimming cut 6 bases from V and 3 bases from J; bases unmatched to any gene: 6. The CDR3 consists of 16 residues. Germline CDR1 and CDR2: SNHLY and FYNNEI. The CDR3 spells CASSGLAGDRTDTQYF. The CDR3 DNA sequence: TGTGCCAGCAGCGGACTAGCGGGAGATAGGACAGATACGCAGTATTTT.

V usage is TRBV30 and J usage is TRBJ2-7; D possibly corresponds to TRBD2 (5 bases). Per germline, CDR1 GTSNPN and CDR2 SVGIG (reference sequence). This CDR3 is built from 16 residues. Deletions cut 5 bases from V and 1 base from J, with 21 bases between. CDR3 residues: CAWLPYVEGKSYEQYF. In DNA form, the CDR3 reads TGTGCCTGGCTGCCTTACGTCGAGGGTAAGTCCTACGAGCAGTACTTC.

The V call is TRBV7-6, the J call TRBJ2-3; D possibly corresponds to TRBD2 (6 bases). The CDR3 runs 15 residues. Trimming removed 4 bases at V and 0 bases at J, with 11 bases between. Germline V gene data show CDR1 as SGHVS and CDR2 as FNYEAQ. CDR3 loop: CASSSLAASTDTQYF. The CDR3 coding sequence is TGTGCCAGCAGCTCCTTAGCGGCTAGCACAGATACGCAGTATTTT.

The genes are TRBV7-9 and TRBJ2-1, with 11 bases aligning to TRBD2. The J segment lost 4 bases and the V segment lost 3 bases, leaving 5 bases of the junction unmatched. The CDR3 runs to 16 residues. Germline V gene lookup returns CDR1 SEHNR and CDR2 FQNEAQ (reference sequence). The CDR3 sequence is CASSFGLAGQYNEQFF. DNA of the CDR3: TGTGCCAGCAGCTTCGGACTAGCGGGCCAGTACAATGAGCAGTTCTTC.

The gene calls are TRBV7-3 and TRBJ2-1, with D possibly TRBD1 on 5 matching bases. The CDR3 spans 12 residues. Trimming pared 10 bases from V and 7 bases from J, leaving 14 bases between. The germline V gene encodes CDR1 SGHTA and CDR2 FQGTGA. The DNA for the CDR3 is TGTGCCAACCAGGGAAAGGTTAATGAGCAGTTCTTC. Translated, it gives CANQGKVNEQFF.